A selection of T cell receptor beta chains follows, all from one sample in a study of shared clonotypes between healthy human individuals. Only in-frame clones appear in the TCRdb table, and some are missing; sequencing was by immunoSEQ multiplex PCR. The table shows 1.5 million to 2.5 million clones, with approximately 94% occurring only once. The sample consisted of naive CD8+ T cells sorted from blood. These TCRs come from a young man in good health. Both conserved end residues are trimmed from each CDR3.

TRBV19 ASTWDRDQPQH
TRBV5-6 ASSLGWYEQY
TRBV7-8 ASSRGNTEAF
TRBV10-3 AISEGTSGKFHEQY
TRBV5-1 ASSPGVLNTEAF
TRBV4-3 ASSQDRAGGPGELF
TRBV6-8 ASSYFLAETQY
TRBV13 ASSPGGRTYEQY
TRBV27 ASSVQGHNQPQH
TRBV4-3 ASSPVGSGVYNEQF
TRBV7-2 ASSPPSSLEAF
TRBV7-9 ASSLVLGEEETQY
TRBV10-2 ASSEGDREVTQY
TRBV7-9 ASGASYNEQF
TRBV5-4 ASSAGLADNVITYEQY
TRBV15 ATSSPAGERTLWGYGYT
TRBV5-8 ASRSGTYNEQF
TRBV13 ASSLDSRSSTDTQY
TRBV4-1 ASSQVNGPKETQY
TRBV4-1 ASSQGPGSEQY
TRBV29-1 SVDDGGHTEAF
TRBV5-6 ASSSMRWGSTYEQY
TRBV19 ASSIYETANYGYT
TRBV4-1 ASSQGQGANSPLH
TRBV5-4 ASKSGTGSYEQY
TRBV10-3 AIRYNDRENTGELF
TRBV15 ATVRGLPGETQY
TRBV11-2 ASSLGGNEQY
TRBV4-1 ASSQDLLGGRTTGELF
TRBV1 TSSHGKRRCLRNEQF
TRBV4-1 ASSQYLGGGVGNTIY
TRBV7-9 ASSIPDLYGGSYEQY
TRBV9 ASSVSGATNEKLF
TRBV5-1 ASSPEHSTDTQY
TRBV6-6 ASSGTGSYGYT
TRBV13 ASSSEREQRSTDTQY
TRBV30 AWREDRAGGEAF
TRBV9 ASSAEPNSGNTIY
TRBV19 ASSIGRLGNQPQH
TRBV27 ASSLRGSLVMNTEAF
TRBV7-7 ASSLGPSLEDQETQY
TRBV5-4 ASSLDGQGDEQY
TRBV6-5 ASSYSPQGSYEKLF
TRBV7-9 ASSLLAGVFYEQY
TRBV11-2 ASSFGESYEQY
TRBV19 ASSIGGHEQF
TRBV10-3 AISDTGVYEQY
TRBV29-1 SAWTDSNYGYT
TRBV5-5 ASSAWGEEQY
TRBV9 ASSASGGATGELF
TRBV11-2 ASSLGAGGQSLETQY
TRBV7-2 ASRGETQY
TRBV25-1 ARLGQAQVNQPQH